Many counts were recorded for the clone carrying this T cell receptor beta chain. V was shortened by 5 bases and J by 3 bases, with 8 bases between the two germline ends. Germline V gene data show CDR1 as DFQATT and CDR2 as SNEGSKA (reference sequence). This CDR3 has 11 residues. Hyperthyroidism counted as stable given no ophthalmopathy within 18 months of follow-up. Isolation of PBMCs was performed using about 9.9 ml of fresh peripheral blood. Amplification from RNA transcripts yielded the TCR beta CDR3 regions. Investigators did first-round RT-PCR with HTBI primers, then second-round multiplex PCR. One entry per CDR3 protein, called by TCRdb with MiXCR from the multiplex PCR reads. The sample consists of around 400,000 distinct CDR3 sequences, around 21% of them appearing once. The data originate from a study of Graves' ophthalmopathy and Graves' hyperthyroidism. Study context: Upon initial diagnosis and before any treatment, peripheral blood was collected.

This chain joins TRBV20-1 and TRBJ2-7; D not resolved. The sequencing input was peripheral blood. The sequence was obtained from a woman younger than 35 with stable Graves' hyperthyroidism. CDR3 in DNA: TGCAGTGCTCGCCCAGACTACGAGCAGTACTTC. As protein: CSARPDYEQYF.